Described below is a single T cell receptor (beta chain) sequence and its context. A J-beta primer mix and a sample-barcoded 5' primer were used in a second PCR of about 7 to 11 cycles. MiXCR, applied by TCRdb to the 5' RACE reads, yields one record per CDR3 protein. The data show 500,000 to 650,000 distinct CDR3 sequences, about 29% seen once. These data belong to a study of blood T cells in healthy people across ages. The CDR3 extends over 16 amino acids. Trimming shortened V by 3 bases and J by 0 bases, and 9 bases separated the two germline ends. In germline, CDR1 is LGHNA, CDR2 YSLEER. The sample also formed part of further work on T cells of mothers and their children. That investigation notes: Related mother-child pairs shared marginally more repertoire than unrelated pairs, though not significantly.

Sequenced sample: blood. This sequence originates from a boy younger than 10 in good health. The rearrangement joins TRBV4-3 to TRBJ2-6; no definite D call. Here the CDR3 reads CASSHLTDSGANVLTF. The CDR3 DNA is TGCGCCAGCAGCCACCTGACTGACTCTGGGGCCAACGTCCTGACTTTC.